The 18 T cell receptor beta chains below all came from one sample that was sequenced in a study of human T cells and chemical hapten exposure. Via MiXCR, TCRdb re-called the RACE reads, giving one row per CDR3 protein. The sample consists of around 130,000 distinct CDR3 sequences, approximately 10% of them appearing once. As for time point: patch test 3, about 24 weeks after DPC sensitization. Treatment in this sample: therapeutic diphenylcyclopropenone sensitization with weekly scalp DPC. Sequences were derived from whole blood, sampled in connection with sensitization to the hapten diphenylcyclopropenone (DPC). The receptors originated from a woman in her forties or fifties with alopecia areata. Some clones in this sample may be carry-over from other donors' samples.

The chain carries TRBV12-3 or TRBV12-4 and TRBJ2-7; a possible D gene is TRBD2 (5 bases). This CDR3 spans 15 amino acids. Trimming left V 5 bases short and J 4 bases short, with 18 bases between. In DNA form, the CDR3 reads TGTGCCAGCAGTCCCGAGAACCTAGGGAGATACGAGCAGTACTTC. Translated, it gives CASSPENLGRYEQYF.

This clonotype was observed a few times. This chain uses TRBV18 with TRBJ1-3; 8 positions match TRBD1. V shed 3 bases and J 0 bases; nucleotides not matched to a gene: 1. Germline CDR1 reads KGHSH; CDR2 reads LQKENI. The CDR3 spans 15 residues. The CDR3 coding sequence is TGTGCCAGCTCACCGGGACAGGTCTCTGGAAACACCATATATTTT. Amino acid sequence: CASSPGQVSGNTIYF.

In this sample, this clonotype turned up many times. The chain joins TRBV29-1 to TRBJ2-1; the match to TRBD1 covers 7 bases. The germline gives CDR1 SQVTM, CDR2 ANQGSEA. This CDR3 has 12 amino acids. J was trimmed by 6 bases and V by 7 bases; bases with no gene match: 6. For the CDR3, the DNA is TGCAGCGCCAACAGGGGTCGCAATGAGCAGTTCTTC. This translates into CSANRGRNEQFF.

This clonotype was observed many times. CDR3 protein: CASSLAAGLNTGELFF. In nucleotides, the CDR3 is TGCGCCAGCAGCTTGGCGGCGGGGCTGAACACCGGGGAGCTGTTTTTT. The rearrangement joins TRBV5-1 to TRBJ2-2, with D perhaps matching TRBD2 (6 bases). With 0 bases removed from V and 1 base from J, the gap between germline ends came to 10 bases. The CDR3 length is 16 residues. The germline V gene has CDR1 SGHRS and CDR2 YFSETQ.

This clonotype appeared a few times. The rearrangement links TRBV11-2 to TRBJ2-1; 10 bases are a match to TRBD2. Germline loops: CDR1 SGHAT, CDR2 FQNNGV. V lost 3 bases, J lost 8 bases, and 4 bases stayed unmatched. The CDR3 is 14 residues long. CDR3 protein: CASSLGLAFDEQFF. In nucleotides, the CDR3 is TGTGCCAGCAGCTTGGGACTAGCGTTCGATGAGCAGTTCTTC.

The chain is built from TRBV4-2 and TRBJ2-7, with 10 bases that match TRBD1. The germline CDR1 and CDR2 sequences are LGHNA and YNFKEQ. The CDR3 spans 18 residues. The trim removed 2 bases at V and 2 bases at J, leaving 12 bases unmatched. CDR3 bases: TGTGCCAGCAGCCAATCTCCCCTCGACAGGGGGCTAACCTACGAGCAGTACTTC. Translation: CASSQSPLDRGLTYEQYF.

There are many counts of this clonotype. This rearrangement joins TRBV28 to TRBJ2-1; no reliable D call. Germline lookup yields CDR1 MDHEN and CDR2 SYDVKM. The CDR3 sequence is 13 residues long. Deletions cut 5 bases from V and 4 bases from J, with 9 bases between. The CDR3 here is CASSPALYNEQFF. CDR3 sequence (DNA): TGTGCCAGCAGTCCCGCGCTGTACAATGAGCAGTTCTTC.

This clonotype was seen more than once but under ten times. This rearrangement joins TRBV11-2 to TRBJ2-3; tentatively, D is TRBD1 (6 bases). CDR1 and CDR2 from the germline V gene are SGHAT and FQNNGV. The V and J ends lost 1 base and 2 bases respectively, with 10 bases between them. The CDR3 runs to 15 residues. The CDR3 loop reads CASSLVGGLTDTQYF. The CDR3 region has the DNA TGTGCCAGCAGCTTAGTTGGGGGCCTCACAGATACGCAGTATTTT.

With regard to this clonotype: A read error may explain this, as a much larger clone is one base away. CDR3 nucleotide sequence: TGTGCCAGCACCGACCGTGGGGGGCCCGACGAGCAGTACTTC. Translation gives CASTDRGGPDEQYF. This sequence joins TRBV28 and TRBJ2-7; D tentatively fits TRBD1 or TRBD2 (6 bases each). This CDR3 has 14 residues. Trimming removed 7 bases from V and 5 bases from J, with 18 bases in between. Germline V gene lookup returns CDR1 MDHEN and CDR2 SYDVKM.

This clonotype was detected only a few times. The chain combines TRBV20-1 with TRBJ1-1; D is ambiguous. Germline CDR1 DFQATT, CDR2 SNEGSKA (reference sequence). There are 15 residues in the CDR3. The V end was cut by 6 bases, the J end by 1 base, with 18 bases between. DNA for the CDR3: TGCAGTGCCCCCGGGCCCCAGGATGGGAACACTGAAGCTTTCTTT. Amino acid sequence: CSAPGPQDGNTEAFF.

The chain couples TRBV5-6 to TRBJ1-4; 8 nucleotides agree with TRBD1. This CDR3 has 16 amino acids. CDR1 and CDR2 from the germline V gene are SGHDT and YYEEEE. V lost 1 base to trimming and J lost 3 bases; unmatched junction nucleotides: 5. The CDR3 DNA follows: TGTGCCAGCAGCTTGAAACAGGGGGTCTCTAATGAAAAACTGTTTTTT. Protein product: CASSLKQGVSNEKLFF. Complete variable domain (other parts from reference TRBV5-6 and TRBJ1-4): DAGVTQSPTHLIKTRGQQVTLRCSPKSGHDTVSWYQQALGQGPQFIFQYYEEEERQRGNFPDRFSGHQFPNYSSELNVNALLLGDSALYLCASSLKQGVSNEKLFFGSGTQLSVL.

The V gene is TRBV28, the J gene TRBJ2-3; D is perhaps TRBD1 or TRBD2 (5 bases each). CDR3 size: 14 residues. Trimming removed 4 bases at V and 5 bases at J, with 13 bases between. From germline, CDR1 is MDHEN and CDR2 SYDVKM. DNA of the CDR3: TGTGCCAGCAGTTCGGGGACGGTTCAAGATACGCAGTATTTT. This codes for CASSSGTVQDTQYF.

J is TRBJ2-1 and V is TRBV6-2 or TRBV6-3, with D perhaps matching TRBD2 (5 bases). This CDR3 region has 11 residues. CDR1 is MNHEY and CDR2 is SVGEGT in the germline V gene. V was trimmed by 5 bases and J by 14 bases, leaving 13 bases between them. The CDR3 region has the DNA TGTGCCAGCAGTCCGGGCCCGGAGGAGTTCTTC. Translated: CASSPGPEEFF.

This chain connects TRBV3-1 to TRBJ2-6; D call uncertain. Trimming took off 0 bases at V and 2 bases at J, with 8 bases between the two ends. This CDR3 is 16 amino acids long. The germline CDR1 and CDR2 sequences are LGHDT and YNNKEL (reference sequence). CDR3 in amino acids: CASSQDGIPGANVLTF. CDR3 sequence (DNA): TGTGCCAGCAGCCAAGATGGCATACCTGGGGCCAACGTCCTGACTTTC.

This clonotype was seen more than once but under ten times. The gene calls are TRBV30 and TRBJ2-6; D is unresolved. V lost 1 base, J lost 0 bases, and 7 bases lay in between. In germline, CDR1 is GTSNPN, CDR2 SVGIG (reference sequence). The CDR3 covers 15 residues. This CDR3 reads CAWSGGPSGANVLTF. The CDR3 DNA reads TGTGCCTGGAGTGGTGGGCCCTCTGGGGCCAACGTCCTGACTTTC.

This clonotype was counted a few times. The chain has TRBV11-2 and TRBJ2-5; D uncertain. This CDR3 contains 15 residues. Germline-derived CDR1 and CDR2 are SGHAT and FQNNGV. Trimming took 1 base from V and 2 from J, leaving 11 bases between them. The CDR3 is CASSLVFGSQETQYF. The CDR3, as DNA: TGTGCCAGCAGCTTAGTGTTTGGAAGTCAAGAGACCCAGTACTTC.

V gene TRBV5-5 combines with J gene TRBJ1-6, with D uncertain. This CDR3 has 15 residues. CDR1 is SGHKS and CDR2 is YYEKEE in the germline V gene (reference sequence). V lost 3 bases to trimming and J lost 8 bases, with 15 bases between them. CDR3 DNA sequence: TGTGCCAGCAGCTCATACGTCACTGGTGATTCACCCCTCCACTTT. Protein product: CASSSYVTGDSPLHF.

This clonotype was detected only a few times. The CDR3 here is CASSSLANQPQHF. DNA for the CDR3: TGTGCCAGTAGTAGCCTCGCGAATCAGCCCCAGCATTTT. This chain joins TRBV19 and TRBJ1-5; D is uncertain. Trimming stripped 4 bases from V and 4 bases from J, with 8 bases between. The germline gives CDR1 LNHDA, CDR2 SQIVND (reference sequence). This CDR3 region has 13 residues.